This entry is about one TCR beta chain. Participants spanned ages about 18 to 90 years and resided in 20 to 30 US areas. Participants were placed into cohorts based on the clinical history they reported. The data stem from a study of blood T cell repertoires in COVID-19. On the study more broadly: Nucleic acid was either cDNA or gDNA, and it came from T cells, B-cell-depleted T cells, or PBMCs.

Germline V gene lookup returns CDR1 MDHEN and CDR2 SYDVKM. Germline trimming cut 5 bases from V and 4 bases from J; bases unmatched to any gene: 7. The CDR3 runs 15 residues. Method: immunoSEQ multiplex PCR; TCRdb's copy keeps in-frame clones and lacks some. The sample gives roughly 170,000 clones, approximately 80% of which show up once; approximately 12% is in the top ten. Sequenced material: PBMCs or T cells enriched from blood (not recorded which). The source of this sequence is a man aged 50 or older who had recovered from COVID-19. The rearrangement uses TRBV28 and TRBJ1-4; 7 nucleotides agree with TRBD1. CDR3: CASSTHRGGNEKLFF. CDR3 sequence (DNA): TGTGCCAGCAGTACCCACAGGGGAGGTAATGAAAAACTGTTTTTT.